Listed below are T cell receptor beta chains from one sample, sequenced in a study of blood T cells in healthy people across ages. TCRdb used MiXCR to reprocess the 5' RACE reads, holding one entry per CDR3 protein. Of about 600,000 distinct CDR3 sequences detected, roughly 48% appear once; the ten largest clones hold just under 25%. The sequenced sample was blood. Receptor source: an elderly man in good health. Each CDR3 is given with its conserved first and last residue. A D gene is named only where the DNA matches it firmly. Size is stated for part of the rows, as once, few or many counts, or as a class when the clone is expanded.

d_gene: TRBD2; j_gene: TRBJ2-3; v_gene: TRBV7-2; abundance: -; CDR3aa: CASSLDLAGLRDTQYF; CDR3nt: TGTGCCAGCAGCTTAGATCTAGCGGGACTTCGGGATACGCAGTATTTT
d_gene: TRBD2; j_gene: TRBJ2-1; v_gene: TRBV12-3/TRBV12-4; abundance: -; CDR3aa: CASSWGPSGPYNEQFF; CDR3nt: TGTGCCAGCAGTTGGGGCCCTAGCGGTCCCTACAATGAGCAGTTCTTC
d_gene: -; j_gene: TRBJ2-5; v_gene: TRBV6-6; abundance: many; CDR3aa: CASTSGGTGSKETQYF; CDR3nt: TGTGCCAGCACCTCGGGAGGGACAGGCTCGAAAGAGACCCAGTACTTC
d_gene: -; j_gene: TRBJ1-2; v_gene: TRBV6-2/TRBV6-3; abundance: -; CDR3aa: CASRLTGARNGYTF; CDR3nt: TGTGCCAGCAGACTCACCGGGGCACGGAATGGCTACACCTTC
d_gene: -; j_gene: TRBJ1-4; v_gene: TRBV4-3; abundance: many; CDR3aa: CASSQDWDSSANEKLFF; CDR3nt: TGCGCCAGCAGCCAAGACTGGGACTCGTCCGCTAATGAAAAACTGTTTTTT
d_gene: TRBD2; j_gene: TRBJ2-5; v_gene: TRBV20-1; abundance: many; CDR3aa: CSATNPPGTSGGQETQYF; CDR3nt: TGCAGTGCGACCAACCCGCCCGGGACTAGCGGGGGGCAAGAGACCCAGTACTTC
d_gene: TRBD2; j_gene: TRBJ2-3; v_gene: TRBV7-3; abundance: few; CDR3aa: CASSPGVAGRDTQYF; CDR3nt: TGTGCCAGCAGCCCCGGGGTAGCGGGAAGGGATACGCAGTATTTT
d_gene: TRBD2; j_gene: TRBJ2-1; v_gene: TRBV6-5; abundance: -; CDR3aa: CASRSSRGGATDEQFF; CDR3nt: TGTGCCAGCAGATCCTCCCGCGGGGGGGCAACGGATGAGCAGTTCTTC
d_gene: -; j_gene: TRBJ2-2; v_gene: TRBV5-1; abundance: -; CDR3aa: CASSFLSPRPTNTGELFF; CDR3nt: TGCGCCAGCAGCTTTTTAAGTCCGAGACCCACGAACACCGGGGAGCTGTTTTTT
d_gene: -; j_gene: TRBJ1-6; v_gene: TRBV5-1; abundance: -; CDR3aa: CASSPGGDSPLHF; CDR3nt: TGCGCCAGCAGCCCGGGGGGGGATTCACCCCTCCACTTT
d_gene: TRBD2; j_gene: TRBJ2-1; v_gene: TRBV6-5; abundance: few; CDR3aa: CASSPSGGANNEQFF; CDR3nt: TGTGCCAGCAGCCCTAGCGGGGGGGCTAACAATGAGCAGTTCTTC
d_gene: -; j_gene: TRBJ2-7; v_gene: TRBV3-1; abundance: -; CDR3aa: CASSPHRAVGYEQYF; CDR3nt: TGTGCCAGTAGCCCCCACCGGGCCGTCGGCTACGAGCAGTACTTC
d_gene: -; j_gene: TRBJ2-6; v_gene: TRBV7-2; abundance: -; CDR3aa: CASSLFSDRSGANVLTF; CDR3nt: TGTGCCAGCAGCTTATTTTCGGACCGCTCTGGGGCCAACGTCCTGACTTTC
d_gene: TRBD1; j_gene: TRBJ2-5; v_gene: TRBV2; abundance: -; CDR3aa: CASGTGDAFETQYF; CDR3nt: TGTGCCAGCGGGACAGGGGATGCGTTCGAGACCCAGTACTTC
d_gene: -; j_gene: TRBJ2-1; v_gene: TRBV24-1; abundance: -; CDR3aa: CATSPPGDYNEQFF; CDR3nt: TGTGCCACCAGTCCACCAGGGGATTACAATGAGCAGTTCTTC
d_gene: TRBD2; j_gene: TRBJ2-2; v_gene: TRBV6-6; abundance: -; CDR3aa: CASSHAPGGRTGELFF; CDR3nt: TGTGCCAGCAGTCACGCCCCGGGGGGGCGGACCGGGGAGCTGTTTTTT
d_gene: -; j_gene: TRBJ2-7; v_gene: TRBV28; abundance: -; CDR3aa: CASSPPPPGHFLPYEQYF; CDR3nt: TGTGCCAGCAGTCCCCCCCCTCCGGGACACTTTTTACCCTACGAGCAGTACTTC
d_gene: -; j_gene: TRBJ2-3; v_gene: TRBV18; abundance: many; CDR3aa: CASSLGRRGTTDTQYF; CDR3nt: TGTGCCAGCTCACTTGGCCGACGCGGCACCACAGATACGCAGTATTTT
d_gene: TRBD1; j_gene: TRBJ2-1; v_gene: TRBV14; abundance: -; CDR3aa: CASSQERTGGWNEQFF; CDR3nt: TGTGCCAGCAGCCAAGAGAGGACAGGGGGATGGAATGAGCAGTTCTTC
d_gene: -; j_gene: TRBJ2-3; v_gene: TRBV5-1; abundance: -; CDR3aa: CASSLARPTDTQYF; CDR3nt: TGCGCCAGCAGCTTGGCTCGGCCCACAGATACGCAGTATTTT
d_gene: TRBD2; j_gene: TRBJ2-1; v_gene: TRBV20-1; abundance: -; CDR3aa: CSARVILAGTYNEQFF; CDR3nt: TGCAGTGCTAGAGTTATACTAGCGGGTACCTACAATGAGCAGTTCTTC
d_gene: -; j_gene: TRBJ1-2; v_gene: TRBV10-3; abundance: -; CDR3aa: CAISDTQDGGYTF; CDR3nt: TGTGCCATCAGTGACACTCAGGACGGTGGCTACACCTTC
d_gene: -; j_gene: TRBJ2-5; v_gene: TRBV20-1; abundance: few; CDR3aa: CSATTSMETQYF; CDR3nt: TGCAGTGCAACGACTAGTATGGAGACCCAGTACTTC
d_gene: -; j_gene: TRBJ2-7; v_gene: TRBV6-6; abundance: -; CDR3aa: CASSCSRAARYEQYF; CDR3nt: TGTGCCAGCAGTTGCTCTCGGGCCGCCCGCTACGAGCAGTACTTC
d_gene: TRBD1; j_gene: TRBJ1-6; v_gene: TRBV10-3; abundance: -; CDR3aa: CAIRQGAVSDSPLHF; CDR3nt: TGTGCCATCAGACAGGGGGCGGTTTCCGATTCACCCCTCCACTTT
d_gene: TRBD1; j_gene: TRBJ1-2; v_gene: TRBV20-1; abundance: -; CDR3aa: CSAQTGGYGYTF; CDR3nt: TGCAGTGCCCAGACAGGGGGCTATGGCTACACCTTC
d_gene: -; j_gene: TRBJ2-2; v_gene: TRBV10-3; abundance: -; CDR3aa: CAISEARGSTGELFF; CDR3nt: TGTGCCATCAGTGAAGCCAGGGGCTCGACCGGGGAGCTGTTTTTT
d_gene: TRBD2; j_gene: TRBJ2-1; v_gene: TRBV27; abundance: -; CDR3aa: CASSLMTSGRSNEQFF; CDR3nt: TGTGCCAGCAGTCTTATGACTAGCGGGAGGTCCAATGAGCAGTTCTTC
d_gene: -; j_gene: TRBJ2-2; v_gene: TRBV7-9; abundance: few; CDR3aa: CASSFKNTGELFF; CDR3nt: TGTGCCAGCAGCTTCAAGAACACCGGGGAGCTGTTTTTT
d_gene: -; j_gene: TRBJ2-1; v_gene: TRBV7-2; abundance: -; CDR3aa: CASSPGLSPSYNEQFF; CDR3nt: TGTGCCAGCAGCCCGGGACTTAGCCCCTCCTACAATGAGCAGTTCTTC
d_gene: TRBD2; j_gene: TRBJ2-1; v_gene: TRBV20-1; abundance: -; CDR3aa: CSARVSLAGGYNEQFF; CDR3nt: TGCAGTGCTAGAGTATCACTAGCGGGGGGGTACAATGAGCAGTTCTTC
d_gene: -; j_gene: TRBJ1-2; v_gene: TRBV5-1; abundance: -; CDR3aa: CASSPGGGDGYTF; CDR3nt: TGCGCCAGCAGCCCGGGTGGTGGCGATGGCTACACCTTC
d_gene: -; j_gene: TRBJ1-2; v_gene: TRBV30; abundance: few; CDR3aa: CAWSVIRGYTF; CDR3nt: TGTGCCTGGAGTGTGATACGTGGCTACACCTTC
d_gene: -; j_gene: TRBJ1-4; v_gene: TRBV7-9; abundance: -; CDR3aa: CASSFGGGGPNEKPFF; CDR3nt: TGTGCCAGCAGCTTTGGTGGTGGGGGCCCTAATGAAAAACCGTTTTTT
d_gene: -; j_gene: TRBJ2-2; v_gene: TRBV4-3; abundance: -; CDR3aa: CASSQEPPPGELFF; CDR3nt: TGCGCCAGCAGCCAAGAACCCCCACCCGGGGAGCTGTTTTTT
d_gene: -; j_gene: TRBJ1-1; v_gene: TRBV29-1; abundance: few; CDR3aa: CSVWETVNTEAFF; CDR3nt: TGCAGCGTTTGGGAAACAGTGAACACTGAAGCTTTCTTT
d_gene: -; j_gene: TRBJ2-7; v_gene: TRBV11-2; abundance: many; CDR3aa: CASSPRSVGEQYF; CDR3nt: TGTGCCAGCAGCCCCAGGTCTGTGGGCGAGCAGTACTTC
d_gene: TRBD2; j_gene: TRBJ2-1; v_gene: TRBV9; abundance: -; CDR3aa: CASSVGGGVANEQFF; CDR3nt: TGTGCCAGCAGCGTAGGCGGGGGGGTTGCCAATGAGCAGTTCTTC
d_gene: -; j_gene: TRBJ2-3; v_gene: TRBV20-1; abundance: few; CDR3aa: CSADPGKTSTDTQYF; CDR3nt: TGCAGTGCAGATCCCGGCAAAACTAGCACAGATACGCAGTATTTT
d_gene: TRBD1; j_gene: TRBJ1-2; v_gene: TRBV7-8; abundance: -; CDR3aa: CASSSRGKWLYGYTF; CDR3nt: TGTGCCAGCAGCTCCAGGGGGAAGTGGCTCTATGGCTACACCTTC
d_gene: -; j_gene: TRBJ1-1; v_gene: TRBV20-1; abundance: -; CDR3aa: CSASSSLGAFF; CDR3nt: TGCAGTGCTAGTAGTAGTCTTGGAGCTTTCTTT
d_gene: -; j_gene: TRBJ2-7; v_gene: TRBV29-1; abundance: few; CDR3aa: CSVRPAYEQYF; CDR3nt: TGCAGCGTTCGGCCGGCCTACGAGCAGTACTTC